This T cell receptor beta chain came from a study of blood T cells in healthy people across ages. Regarding the study as a whole: Getting older went along with TCR beta diversity per million T cells dropping roughly linearly.

A remark on this clonotype: Its antigen remains unknown.

A sample-barcoded 5' primer and a J-beta primer mix were used in a second PCR of about 7 to 12 cycles. MiXCR was run by TCRdb on the 5' RACE reads, yielding one entry per CDR3 protein. The data contain some 1,500,000 distinct CDR3 sequences, roughly 43% of them singletons. Per sample, no less than 5 micrograms of total RNA were extracted. Per germline, CDR1 LGHNT and CDR2 FRNRAP. The CDR3 has 14 amino acids. The V and J ends lost 5 bases and 6 bases respectively, with 15 bases between them. The sequencing input was blood. The origin of this receptor is a woman aged 18-35 years in good health. This sequence joins TRBV12-5 and TRBJ2-3; D tentatively fits TRBD1 or TRBD2 (5 bases each). The CDR3 is CASGPGTHGDTQYF. The DNA of the CDR3 is TGTGCTAGTGGTCCCGGGACCCACGGGGATACGCAGTATTTT.